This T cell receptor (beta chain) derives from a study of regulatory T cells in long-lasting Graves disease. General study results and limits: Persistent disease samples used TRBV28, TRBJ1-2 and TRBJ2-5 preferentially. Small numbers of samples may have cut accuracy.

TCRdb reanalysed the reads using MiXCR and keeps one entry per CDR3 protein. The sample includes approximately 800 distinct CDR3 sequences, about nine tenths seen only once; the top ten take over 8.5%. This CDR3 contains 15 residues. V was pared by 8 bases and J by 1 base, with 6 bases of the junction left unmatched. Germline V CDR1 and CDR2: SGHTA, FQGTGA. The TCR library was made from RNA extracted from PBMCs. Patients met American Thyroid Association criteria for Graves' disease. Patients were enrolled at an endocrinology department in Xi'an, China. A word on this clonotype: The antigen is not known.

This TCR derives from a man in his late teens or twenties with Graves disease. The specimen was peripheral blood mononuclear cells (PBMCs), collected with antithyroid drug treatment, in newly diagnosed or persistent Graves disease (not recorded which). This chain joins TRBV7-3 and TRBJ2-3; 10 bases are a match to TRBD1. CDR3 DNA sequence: TGTGCCAGCGCCACCGGGACAGGGGGCACAGATACGCAGTATTTT. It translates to CASATGTGGTDTQYF.